A selection of T cell receptor beta chains follows, all from one sample in a study of cytomegalovirus exposure and HLA in healthy donors. The table came from immunoSEQ multiplex PCR; TCRdb's copy has only in-frame clones and leaves some out. Of around 70,000 clones listed, 94% are singletons. The sample was PBMCs. These receptors were taken from a woman under 30 in good health and CMV-seropositive. The conserved cysteine and the conserved F or W are not part of the CDR3 here.

v_gene | len | CDR3aa
TRBV4-3 | 14 | ASSQESGTGSHEQY
TRBV28 | 12 | ASSGMTGRYGYT
TRBV7-9 | 13 | ASSFSSSGYNEQF
TRBV19 | 11 | ASSATASYEQY
TRBV27 | 11 | ASKQQGAYGYT
TRBV9 | 14 | ASSVESYRSTYGYT
TRBV20-1 | 8 | SARTDGYT
TRBV5-4 | 15 | ASSSGTGGTYIIEQF
TRBV10-3 | 12 | AISERSGYETQY
TRBV6-5 | 11 | ASSRNRGETQY
TRBV18 | 13 | ASSPGDRVNSPLH
TRBV7-9 | 11 | ASSPAGNTEAF
TRBV18 | 14 | ASSPLPLGNTDTQY
TRBV2 | 12 | ASTWDRTNSPLH
TRBV30 | 11 | AWSVGGNYEQY
TRBV6-6 | 13 | ASSYSTALGTEAF
TRBV5-1 | 11 | ASGGQGSVEQF
TRBV4-1 | 12 | ASATGIFDYGYT
TRBV2 | 12 | ASSGSHSNQPQH
TRBV5-1 | 14 | ASSLFGRGANTEAF